This T cell receptor (beta chain) emerged from a study of response to subunit inactivated influenza vaccine. This clonotype was recorded a few times. Its antigen remains unknown. Using its own MiXCR run on the RT-PCR reads, TCRdb lists one record per CDR3 protein. The profile covers 300,000 to 350,000 distinct CDR3 sequences, with about a fifth appearing a single time and roughly 10% taken by the ten largest. The V gene's germline CDR1 is MDHEN and CDR2 SYDVKM. V dropped 6 bases and J dropped 3 bases, with 9 bases sitting between them. This CDR3 has 12 amino acids. Regarding the study as a whole: Seasonal influenza vaccination, on each occasion, was suggested by the authors to recruit few new T cells.

The rearrangement uses TRBV28 and TRBJ2-7; no reliable D call. The material sequenced was PBMCs from blood, taken around 22 months after vaccination. The sequence was obtained from a man aged 50 to 69 who received an inactivated influenza vaccine. The CDR3 DNA reads as TGTGCCAGCAGACGGGCGAACTACGAGCAGTACTTC. As protein: CASRRANYEQYF.